This passage covers 10 T cell receptor beta chains from one sample sequenced in a study of CD8 T cells in ankylosing spondylitis. Study-level results: Seemingly characteristic of ankylosing spondylitis blood was a TCR beta motif consisting of several highly homologous variants.

These TCRs are of unknown antigen specificity. TCRdb processed the 5' RACE reads anew with MiXCR; each CDR3 protein has one entry. Of more than 600,000 distinct CDR3 sequences detected, around 19% appear once; the ten largest clones hold approximately 18%. Source material: blood, either unsorted or a sorted T cell fraction (not recorded which). These receptors were collected from a male donor with ankylosing spondylitis.

This chain joins TRBV5-1 and TRBJ2-1; the match to TRBD1 covers 10 bases. The V and J ends lost 4 bases and 5 bases, in that order; junction bases with no gene match: 9. The V gene's germline CDR1 is SGHRS and CDR2 YFSETQ. There are 16 residues in the CDR3. The CDR3, as DNA: TGCGCCAGCAGCCCTACCCTCGGGACAGGGGACAATGAGCAGTTCTTC. It translates to CASSPTLGTGDNEQFF.

This clonotype was counted only a few times. The chain couples TRBV5-1 to TRBJ1-3; D is uncertain. CDR3 length: 16 amino acids. The germline gives CDR1 SGHRS, CDR2 YFSETQ. V was clipped by 0 bases and J by 2 bases, with 12 bases between them. DNA for the CDR3: TGCGCCAGCAGCTTGGAATCGCCTAGAACTGGAAACACCATATATTTT. It translates to CASSLESPRTGNTIYF.

In this sample, this clonotype turned up once. The V and J genes are TRBV5-5 and TRBJ1-4; D not resolved. This CDR3 spans 16 amino acids. Germline lookup yields CDR1 SGHKS and CDR2 YYEKEE (reference sequence). Trimming shortened V by 0 bases and J by 0 bases, and 9 bases separated the two germline ends. CDR3 amino acids: CASSLVLATTNEKLFF. The CDR3 DNA sequence: TGTGCCAGCAGCTTGGTGCTTGCAACAACTAATGAAAAACTGTTTTTT.

This sequence joins TRBV20-1 and TRBJ1-1, with TRBD1 as a possible D gene (6 bases). Trimming took 1 base from V and 3 from J, leaving 15 bases between them. This CDR3 is built from 15 residues. Germline V gene data show CDR1 as DFQATT and CDR2 as SNEGSKA (reference sequence). The CDR3 protein is CSARATGFLDTEAFF. The CDR3 nucleotides are TGCAGTGCTAGAGCGACAGGATTTTTGGACACTGAAGCTTTCTTT.

This clonotype was seen a handful of times. The chain carries TRBV20-1 and TRBJ2-5; D perhaps matches TRBD1 (5 bases). This CDR3 contains 13 residues. The germline V gene has CDR1 DFQATT and CDR2 SNEGSKA (reference sequence). Deletions cut 7 bases from V and 4 bases from J, with 16 bases between. Here the CDR3 DNA reads TGCAGTGTAGAGGCACAGGCCGGAGAGACCCAGTACTTC. It codes for CSVEAQAGETQYF.

This clonotype has just a few counts. V usage is TRBV20-1 and J usage is TRBJ1-2, with D possibly TRBD1 on 6 matching bases. V was cut by 0 bases and J by 6 bases, with 14 bases left in between. The germline V gene encodes CDR1 DFQATT and CDR2 SNEGSKA (reference sequence). The CDR3 length is 14 residues. The chain's CDR3 is CSAREFRGWDGYTF. The CDR3 DNA reads as TGCAGTGCTAGAGAGTTCAGGGGTTGGGATGGCTACACCTTC.

This clonotype was found a few times. The chain employs TRBV18 and TRBJ2-7; D remains ambiguous. This CDR3 has 14 amino acids. Germline V gene lookup returns CDR1 KGHSH and CDR2 LQKENI. Trimming removed 0 bases at V and 7 bases at J, with 13 bases between. DNA for the CDR3: TGTGCCAGCTCACCACCGGGATCGGCTCGAGAGCAGTACTTC. Translated, it gives CASSPPGSAREQYF.

The chain combines TRBV13 with TRBJ2-7, with D unresolved. Looked up from germline, CDR1 is PRHDT and CDR2 is FYEKMQ (reference sequence). The CDR3 is 14 amino acids. V lost 5 bases and J lost 2, with 13 bases in between. The CDR3 protein is CASSPREAAYEQYF. CDR3 bases: TGTGCCAGCAGCCCTCGCGAGGCTGCCTACGAGCAGTACTTC. Full variable domain (rest looked up from reference TRBV13 and TRBJ2-7): AAGVIQSPRHLIKEKRETATLKCYPIPRHDTVYWYQQGPGQDPQFLISFYEKMQSDKGSIPDRFSAQQFSDYHSELNMSSLELGDSALYFCASSPREAAYEQYFGPGTRLTVT.

This clonotype has more than one count but fewer than ten. CDR3 amino acids: CAISGRTSGQGNEQFF. In DNA form, the CDR3 reads TGTGCCATCAGTGGCCGGACTAGCGGACAAGGGAATGAGCAGTTCTTC. The chain uses TRBV10-3 and TRBJ2-1; 10 bases are shared with TRBD2. Losses at the gene ends were 4 bases for V and 7 bases for J; bases not matched to a gene: 10. This CDR3 spans 16 amino acids. Germline V gene data show CDR1 as ENHRY and CDR2 as SYGVKD.

The chain is built from TRBV29-1 and TRBJ2-1; 9 positions match TRBD2. Germline lookup yields CDR1 SQVTM and CDR2 ANQGSEA. V was pared by 0 bases and J by 9 bases, with 3 bases of the junction left unmatched. This CDR3 has 13 amino acids. This CDR3 reads CSVEEGLAGEQFF. Written as DNA, the CDR3 is TGCAGCGTTGAAGAGGGACTAGCTGGTGAGCAGTTCTTC.